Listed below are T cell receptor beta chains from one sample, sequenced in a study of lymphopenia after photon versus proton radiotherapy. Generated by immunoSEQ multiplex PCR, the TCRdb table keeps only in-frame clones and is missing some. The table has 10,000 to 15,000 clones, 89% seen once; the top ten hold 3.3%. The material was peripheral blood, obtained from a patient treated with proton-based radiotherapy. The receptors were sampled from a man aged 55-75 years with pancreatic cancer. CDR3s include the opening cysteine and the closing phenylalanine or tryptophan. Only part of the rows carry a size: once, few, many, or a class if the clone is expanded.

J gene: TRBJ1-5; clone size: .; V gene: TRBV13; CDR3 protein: CASSLGPDSPQHF
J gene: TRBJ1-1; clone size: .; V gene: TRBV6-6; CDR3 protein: CASRPRGQANTEAFF
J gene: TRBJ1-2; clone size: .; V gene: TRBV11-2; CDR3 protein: CASSPHLDGTGDGYTF
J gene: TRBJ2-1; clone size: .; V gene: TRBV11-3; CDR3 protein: CASSLVSGPKHEQFF
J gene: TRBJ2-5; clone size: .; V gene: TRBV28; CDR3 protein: CASSSWGGQETQYF
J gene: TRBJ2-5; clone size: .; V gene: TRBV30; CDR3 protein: CAWSSSAKQETQYF
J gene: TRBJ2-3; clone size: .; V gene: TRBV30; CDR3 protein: CAWSVGGDTQYF
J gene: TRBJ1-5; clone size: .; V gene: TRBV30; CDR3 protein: CAWKVGGPAFNQPQHF
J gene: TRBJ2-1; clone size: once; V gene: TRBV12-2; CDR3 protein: CASRLRASGRRYNEQFF
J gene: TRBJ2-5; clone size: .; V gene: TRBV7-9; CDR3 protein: CASSFSGRAETQYF
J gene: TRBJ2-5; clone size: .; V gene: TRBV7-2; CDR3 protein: CASSRTWGSRETQYF
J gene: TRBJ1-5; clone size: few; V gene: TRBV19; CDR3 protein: CASSTDRGNQPQHF
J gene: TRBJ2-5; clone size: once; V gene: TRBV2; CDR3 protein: CASRRRDVTETQYF
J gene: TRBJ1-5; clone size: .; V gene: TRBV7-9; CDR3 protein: CASSPSGGRNQPQHF
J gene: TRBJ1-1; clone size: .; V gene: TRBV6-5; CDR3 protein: CASSYQGPSGEAFF
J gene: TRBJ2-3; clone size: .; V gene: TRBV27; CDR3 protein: CASSPLGEVADTQYF
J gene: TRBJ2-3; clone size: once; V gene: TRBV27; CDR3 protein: CASSLRGVLRLAQDTQYF
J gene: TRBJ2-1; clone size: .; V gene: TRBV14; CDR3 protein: CASSQDQSFFNEQFF
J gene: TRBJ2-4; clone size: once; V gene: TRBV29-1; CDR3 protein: CSVGGQVNIQYF
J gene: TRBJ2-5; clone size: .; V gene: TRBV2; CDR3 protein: CASLRLAVKETQYF
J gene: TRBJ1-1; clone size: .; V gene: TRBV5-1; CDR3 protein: CASSRDGRNTEAFF
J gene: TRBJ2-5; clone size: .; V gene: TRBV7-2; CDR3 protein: CASSKKGSEQETQYF
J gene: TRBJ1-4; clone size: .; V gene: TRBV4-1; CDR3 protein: CASSQPQLRTTNEKLFF
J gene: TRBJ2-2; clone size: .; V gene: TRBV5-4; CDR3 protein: CASSKGQGNTGELFF
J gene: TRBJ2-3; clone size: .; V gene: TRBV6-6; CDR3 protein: CASRWQGGTDTQYF
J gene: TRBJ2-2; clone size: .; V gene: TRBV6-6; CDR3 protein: CASSYAPGELFF
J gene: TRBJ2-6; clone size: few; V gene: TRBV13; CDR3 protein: CASSSGGSGANVLTF
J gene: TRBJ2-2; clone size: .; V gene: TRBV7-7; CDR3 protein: CAPHPRQGGREYTGELFF
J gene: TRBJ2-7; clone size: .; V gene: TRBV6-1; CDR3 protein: CASSAGTGGNEQYF
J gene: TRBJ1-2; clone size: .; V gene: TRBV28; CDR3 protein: CASSTPARPTNYGYTF
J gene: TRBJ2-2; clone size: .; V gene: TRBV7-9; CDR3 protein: CASSEVRGGTGELFF
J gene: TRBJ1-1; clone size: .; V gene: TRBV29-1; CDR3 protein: CSVGRLGQGLTEAFF
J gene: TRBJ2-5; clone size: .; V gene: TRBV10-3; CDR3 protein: CAISERDEMETQYF
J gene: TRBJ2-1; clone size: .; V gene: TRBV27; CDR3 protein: CATRTSSHNEQFF
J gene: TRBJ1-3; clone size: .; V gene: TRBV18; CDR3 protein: CASSYIPGNTIYF
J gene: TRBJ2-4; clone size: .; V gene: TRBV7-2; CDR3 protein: CASSLEQGKAKNIQYF
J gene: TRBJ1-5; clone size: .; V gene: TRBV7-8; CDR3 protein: CASSLGVGIFQPQHF
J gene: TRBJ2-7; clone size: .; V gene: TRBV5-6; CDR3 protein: CASRGREGQGGYEQYF
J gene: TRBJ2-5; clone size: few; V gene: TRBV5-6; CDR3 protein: CASSPGFQETQYF
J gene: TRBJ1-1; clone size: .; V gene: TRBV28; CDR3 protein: CASSSLTGRGTEAFF
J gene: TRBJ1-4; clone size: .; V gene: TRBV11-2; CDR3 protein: CASSLRDRGDEKLFF
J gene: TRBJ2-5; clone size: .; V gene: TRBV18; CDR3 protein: CASSPLGAGLTETQYF
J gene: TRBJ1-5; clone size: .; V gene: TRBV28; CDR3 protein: CASSSTGRGTQPQHF
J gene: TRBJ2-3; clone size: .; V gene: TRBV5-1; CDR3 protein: CASSLGLMDTQYF
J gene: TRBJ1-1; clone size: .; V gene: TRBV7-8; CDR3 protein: CASSPARVSPNTEAFF
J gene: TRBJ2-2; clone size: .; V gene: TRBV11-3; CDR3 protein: CASSLGGNTGELFF
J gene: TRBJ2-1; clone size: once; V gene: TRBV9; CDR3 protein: CASSVLGTSGSNEQFF
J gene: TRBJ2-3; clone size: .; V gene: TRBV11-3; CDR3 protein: CASSSGTGPTDTQYF
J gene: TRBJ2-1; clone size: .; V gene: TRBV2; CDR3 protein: CAIIRKGGRAYNEQFF
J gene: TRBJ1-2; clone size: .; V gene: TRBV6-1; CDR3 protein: CASSSLYGYTF
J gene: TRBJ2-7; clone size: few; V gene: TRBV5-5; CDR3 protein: CASSLASGRRGYEQYF
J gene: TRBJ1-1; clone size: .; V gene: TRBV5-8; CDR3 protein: CASSLTGNMNTEAFF